The entry that follows covers one T cell receptor (beta chain) sequence. The V gene end was trimmed by 7 bases and the J gene end by 4 bases; junction bases not matched to a gene: 12. CDR1 SNHLY and CDR2 FYNNEI come from the germline V gene. This CDR3 has 15 residues. The data originate from a study of technical replicates of blood from several donors. The repertoire was sequenced with immunoSEQ multiplex PCR; TCRdb's copy has only in-frame clones and lacks some. The sample has 76,000 or so clones, about 91% seen once. Sequenced: T cells isolated from PBMCs. This receptor was taken from a human donor in good health. This chain links TRBV2 with TRBJ1-1, with 7 bases that match TRBD1. In DNA form, the CDR3 reads TGTGCCAGCACACCCCAAGGGGGCTTGGGCACTGAAGCTTTCTTT. Translated: CASTPQGGLGTEAFF.